What follows are 7 T cell receptor beta chains derived from one specimen sequenced in a study of T cell responses to AZD1222 COVID-19 vaccine. Profiling relied on immunoSEQ multiplex PCR, and the TCRdb table lists in-frame clones only, not all of them. This table holds about 100,000 clones, around nine tenths found once. Source: peripheral blood, taken on day 0 of AZD1222 vaccination. All receptors come from an adult in good health.

The chain carries TRBV15 and TRBJ2-7; TRBD1 agrees at 8 bases. CDR1 and CDR2 (germline): LNHNV, YYDKDF (reference sequence). After removal of 5 bases from V and 0 bases from J, the junction contained 6 bases not matched to a gene. The CDR3 is made up of 15 amino acids. The CDR3 loop is CATSSRQGPSYEQYF. CDR3 nucleotides: TGTGCCACCAGCTCACGACAGGGGCCCTCCTACGAGCAGTACTTC.

This chain uses TRBV6-5 with TRBJ1-1, with D perhaps TRBD1 (6 bases). Germline CDR1 is MNHEY and CDR2 is SVGAGI. V was clipped by 5 bases and J by 3 bases, with 13 bases between them. CDR3 length: 14 residues. The CDR3: CASSQQGRYTEAFF. The CDR3, as DNA: TGTGCCAGCAGTCAACAGGGAAGGTACACTGAAGCTTTCTTT.

The J gene is TRBJ2-3, the V gene TRBV7-2; a weak D match, TRBD2 (6 bases). The CDR3 contains 15 residues. CDR1 is SGHTA, CDR2 FQGNSA, per germline. Trimming took 5 bases from V and 1 from J, leaving 13 bases between them. The CDR3 region has the DNA TGTGCCAGCAGCCCCGGTTGGGAGGGCACAGATACGCAGTATTTT. This translates into CASSPGWEGTDTQYF.

The chain joins TRBV19 to TRBJ1-3; D gene uncertain. With 2 bases removed from V and 0 bases from J, the gap between germline ends came to 5 bases. The V gene's germline CDR1 is LNHDA and CDR2 SQIVND (reference sequence). CDR3 length equals 14 residues. The CDR3 region is CASSIRSSGNTIYF. CDR3 sequence (DNA): TGTGCCAGTAGTATACGGTCCTCTGGAAACACCATATATTTT.

This chain uses TRBV20-1 with TRBJ1-2; D unresolved. The V gene's germline CDR1 is DFQATT and CDR2 SNEGSKA (reference sequence). The CDR3 is 11 amino acids. Here the CDR3 reads CSTRTNYGYTF. The CDR3 DNA sequence: TGCAGCACGAGGACTAACTATGGCTACACCTTC.

The rearrangement joins TRBV9 to TRBJ2-1; D gene uncertain. The V end lost 2 bases, the J end lost 12 bases, and 15 bases lay between the germline ends. CDR1 is SGDLS and CDR2 is YYNGEE in the germline V gene. The CDR3 contains 13 residues. CDR3 region: CASSVQFTTRQFF. CDR3 nucleotide sequence: TGTGCCAGCAGCGTCCAATTCACTACGCGGCAGTTCTTC.

The rearrangement joins TRBV19 to TRBJ1-2; 7 bases match TRBD1. This CDR3 contains 14 residues. Germline V gene data show CDR1 as LNHDA and CDR2 as SQIVND (reference sequence). V trimming: 10 bases; J trimming: 0 bases; junction bases outside the gene matches: 8. CDR3 protein: CATRDSPPNYGYTF. CDR3 bases: TGTGCCACCCGGGACAGTCCCCCTAACTATGGCTACACCTTC.